These T cell receptor beta chains were read from a single sample in a study of cytomegalovirus exposure and HLA in healthy donors. Data came from immunoSEQ multiplex PCR; TCRdb stores just in-frame clones and leaves some out. The sample has about 110,000 clones, roughly 84% seen once. What was sequenced was PBMCs. These receptors were collected from a man aged 25-40 years in good health and CMV-seropositive. Each CDR3 is given with its conserved first and last residue. Each record gives: J gene, V gene, CDR3 protein.

TRBJ2-2 | TRBV5-1 | CASSFKGQGASGELFF
TRBJ1-2 | TRBV4-1 | CASSHSQGGYGYTF
TRBJ2-5 | TRBV7-2 | CASSLPIAGEETQYF
TRBJ2-4 | TRBV15 | CATSRGGLAKNIQYF
TRBJ2-3 | TRBV30 | CAWRLGPDTQYF
TRBJ2-3 | TRBV19 | CASSIQRGSDTQYF
TRBJ2-3 | TRBV5-1 | CASSPAFLTIAGDADTQYF
TRBJ2-1 | TRBV7-8 | CASSPTSGGTNEQFF
TRBJ1-5 | TRBV6-1 | CASRVRVDQPQHF
TRBJ1-1 | TRBV7-9 | CASSPTEGTEKEAFF
TRBJ1-6 | TRBV19 | CASSRDRDSPLHF
TRBJ2-6 | TRBV21-1 | CASSSTGPSSGANVLTF
TRBJ1-2 | TRBV6-5 | CASSRTGEGHTF
TRBJ2-1 | TRBV15 | CATSRGGGAYNEQFF
TRBJ2-7 | TRBV25-1 | CASSDLGSYEQYF
TRBJ2-2 | TRBV30 | CAWSRTLRGTGELFF
TRBJ1-1 | TRBV19 | CASSIWGGTEAFF
TRBJ2-7 | TRBV9 | CASSVAGEGYEQYF
TRBJ2-3 | TRBV2 | CASSRDRVLADTQYF
TRBJ1-2 | TRBV7-6 | CASSLGMGDYGYTF
TRBJ2-4 | TRBV19 | CASSRGGDLAKNIQYF
TRBJ2-3 | TRBV6-1 | CASSETGGQGTDTQYF
TRBJ2-7 | TRBV19 | CASKISGQAYEQYF
TRBJ2-3 | TRBV5-4 | CASSLASGGGRTDTQYF
TRBJ2-1 | TRBV5-1 | CASSSGQGGYNEQFF
TRBJ1-1 | TRBV25-1 | CASSGTGYEAFF
TRBJ1-6 | TRBV18 | CASSLGQGRDSPLHF
TRBJ1-1 | TRBV6-5 | CASRAGETEAFF
TRBJ2-7 | TRBV9 | CASSVDRDYEQYF
TRBJ2-3 | TRBV30 | CAWSGVRATDTQYF
TRBJ2-7 | TRBV19 | CASSSPGEYYEQYF
TRBJ2-1 | TRBV10-1 | CASSLGKPDEQFF
TRBJ2-5 | TRBV29-1 | CSVGGTSGSQETQYF
TRBJ2-5 | TRBV30 | CAWKKGSGGRETQYF
TRBJ2-2 | TRBV6-5 | CASSYSSAGELFF
TRBJ1-1 | TRBV21-1 | CASSKRGGGTGEAFF
TRBJ2-6 | TRBV27 | CASSVTGGSGANVLTF
TRBJ1-2 | TRBV29-1 | CSVDPRESNYGYTF
TRBJ2-3 | TRBV7-9 | CASSPLDSDADTQYF
TRBJ2-6 | TRBV27 | CASSPVGFFGGANVLTF
TRBJ1-4 | TRBV27 | CASRQVGEKLFF
TRBJ2-3 | TRBV5-1 | CASSPTNIDTQYF
TRBJ2-5 | TRBV5-1 | CATTIGASGAETQYF
TRBJ1-5 | TRBV6-6 | CASSPDGNQPQHF
TRBJ2-3 | TRBV27 | CASSLKRGDTDTQYF
TRBJ1-4 | TRBV7-9 | CASSPQGAGEKLFF
TRBJ2-7 | TRBV2 | CASCRTGLYEQYF
TRBJ1-1 | TRBV5-5 | CASSPRPIDESVNTEAFF
TRBJ2-3 | TRBV10-3 | CAIGVAGGPWTDTQYF